The rows below give T cell receptor beta chains drawn from one sample of a study of T cell responses to AZD1222 COVID-19 vaccine. Sequenced by immunoSEQ multiplex PCR; TCRdb stores in-frame clones only, minus some. The table has under 150,000 clones, around 89% seen once. The sequencing used peripheral blood, collected on day 0 of MenACWY control vaccination. The receptors here all came from an adult in good health. Both conserved end residues are part of each CDR3. The order of the fields is V gene, J gene, clone size, D gene, CDR3 protein, CDR3 DNA. A D gene is named only where the DNA matches it firmly. Clone size is shown for a subset of rows, as once, few, many or a class of expanded clone.

V gene: TRBV6-2/TRBV6-3; J gene: TRBJ1-2; clone size: -; D gene: -; CDR3 protein: CASSYGQSYGYTF; CDR3 DNA: TGTGCCAGCAGTTACGGCCAGAGCTATGGCTACACCTTC
V gene: TRBV2; J gene: TRBJ2-3; clone size: -; D gene: TRBD2; CDR3 protein: CASSEGGLAAGTDTQYF; CDR3 DNA: TGTGCCAGCAGTGAAGGTGGACTAGCGGCAGGCACAGATACGCAGTATTTT
V gene: TRBV20-1; J gene: TRBJ2-5; clone size: -; D gene: -; CDR3 protein: CSAMGETQYF; CDR3 DNA: TGCAGTGCTATGGGGGAGACCCAGTACTTC
V gene: TRBV5-5; J gene: TRBJ2-2; clone size: -; D gene: -; CDR3 protein: CASSLGGRTGELFF; CDR3 DNA: TGTGCCAGCAGCTTGGGTGGCAGAACCGGGGAGCTGTTTTTT
V gene: TRBV11-3; J gene: TRBJ1-1; clone size: -; D gene: TRBD1; CDR3 protein: CASSTGQWNTEAFF; CDR3 DNA: TGTGCCAGCAGCACGGGACAGTGGAACACTGAAGCTTTCTTT
V gene: TRBV6-2/TRBV6-3; J gene: TRBJ2-1; clone size: -; D gene: -; CDR3 protein: CASSYSGFDSSYNEQFF; CDR3 DNA: TGTGCCAGCAGTTACTCAGGTTTCGATAGCTCCTACAATGAGCAGTTCTTC
V gene: TRBV5-8; J gene: TRBJ2-7; clone size: once; D gene: -; CDR3 protein: CASSLGRTYF; CDR3 DNA: TGTGCCAGCAGCTTGGGCAGGACGTACTTC
V gene: TRBV5-8; J gene: TRBJ2-7; clone size: -; D gene: -; CDR3 protein: CASSWDPGRNYEQYF; CDR3 DNA: TGTGCCAGCAGCTGGGACCCAGGACGGAACTACGAGCAGTACTTC
V gene: TRBV30; J gene: TRBJ2-1; clone size: -; D gene: TRBD2; CDR3 protein: CALPGLAGPELFF; CDR3 DNA: TGTGCCCTGCCGGGACTAGCGGGACCCGAGCTGTTCTTC
V gene: TRBV7-2; J gene: TRBJ1-3; clone size: -; D gene: TRBD1; CDR3 protein: CASSGTGPGNTIYF; CDR3 DNA: TGTGCCAGCAGCGGGACAGGGCCTGGAAACACCATATATTTT
V gene: TRBV10-3; J gene: TRBJ2-1; clone size: -; D gene: -; CDR3 protein: CAISVVADNEQFF; CDR3 DNA: TGTGCCATCAGTGTGGTAGCGGACAATGAGCAGTTCTTC
V gene: TRBV7-9; J gene: TRBJ1-1; clone size: -; D gene: -; CDR3 protein: CASSPPEGIMNTEAFF; CDR3 DNA: TGTGCCAGCAGCCCCCCAGAGGGGATAATGAACACTGAAGCTTTCTTT
V gene: TRBV11-2; J gene: TRBJ1-1; clone size: -; D gene: TRBD1; CDR3 protein: CASSLDPGGEAFF; CDR3 DNA: TGTGCCAGCAGCTTGGACCCAGGGGGCGAAGCTTTCTTT